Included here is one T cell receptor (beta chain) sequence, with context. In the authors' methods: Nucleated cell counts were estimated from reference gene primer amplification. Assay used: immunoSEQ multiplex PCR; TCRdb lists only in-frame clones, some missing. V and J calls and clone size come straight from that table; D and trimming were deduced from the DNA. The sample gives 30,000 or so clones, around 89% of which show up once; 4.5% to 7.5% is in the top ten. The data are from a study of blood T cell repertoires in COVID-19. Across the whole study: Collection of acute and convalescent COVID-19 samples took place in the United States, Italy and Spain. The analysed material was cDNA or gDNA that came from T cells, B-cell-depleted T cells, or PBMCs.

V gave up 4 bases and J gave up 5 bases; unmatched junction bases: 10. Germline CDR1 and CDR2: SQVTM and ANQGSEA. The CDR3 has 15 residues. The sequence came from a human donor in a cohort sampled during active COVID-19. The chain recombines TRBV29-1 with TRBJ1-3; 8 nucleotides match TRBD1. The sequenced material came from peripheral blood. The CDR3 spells CSVVVAGGERNTIYF. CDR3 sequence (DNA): TGCAGCGTTGTGGTGGCAGGGGGCGAGAGAAACACCATATATTTT.